The next 29 T cell receptor beta chains were all read from a single sample in a study of Graves' ophthalmopathy and Graves' hyperthyroidism. CDR3 regions of TCR beta were amplified from RNA transcripts. HTBI primers were used in a first-round RT-PCR, which preceded a second-round multiplex PCR. A single record per CDR3 protein comes from TCRdb applying MiXCR to the multiplex PCR reads. The repertoire holds hundreds of thousands of distinct CDR3 sequences, with 22% as singletons. The sequenced sample was peripheral blood. Receptor source: a woman aged 18-35 years with stable Graves' hyperthyroidism. Some clones in this sample may be carry-over from other donors' samples.

This clonotype was recorded at least ten times. The genes are TRBV12-3 or TRBV12-4 and TRBJ1-5; a possible D gene is TRBD1 (5 bases). There are 15 residues in the CDR3. V lost 5 bases and J 3 bases, leaving 14 bases between the germline ends. Written as DNA, the CDR3 is TGTGCCAGCAGTACCGGGGCAAACTTCAATCAGCCCCAGCATTTT. Its translation: CASSTGANFNQPQHF.

This chain joins TRBV28 and TRBJ1-2, with 10 bases aligning to TRBD1. V trimming: 6 bases; J trimming: 1 base; junction bases outside the gene matches: 11. The CDR3 is 17 residues long. CDR1 is MDHEN and CDR2 is SYDVKM in the germline V gene. CDR3: CASRKGDRGNRNYGYTF. The CDR3 bases are TGTGCCAGCAGGAAGGGGGACAGGGGTAATCGTAACTATGGCTACACCTTC.

Many counts were recorded for this clonotype. The V and J genes are TRBV6-4 and TRBJ1-1; D gene unclear. The CDR3 runs to 19 residues. V lost 6 bases and J lost 1, with 27 bases in between. The germline CDR1 and CDR2 sequences are MRHNA and SNTAGT. CDR3 region: CASSDDGWAPERANTEAFF. The CDR3 DNA reads TGTGCCAGCAGCGACGACGGCTGGGCACCCGAGAGGGCGAACACTGAAGCTTTCTTT.

This clonotype was seen many times. The chain links TRBV12-3 or TRBV12-4 to TRBJ2-5; unclear D gene. This CDR3 has 12 residues. The V and J ends lost 5 bases and 9 bases respectively, with 13 bases between them. As DNA, the CDR3 is TGTGCCAGCAGTCCGCTTACCCGTTCCCAGTACTTC. Protein product: CASSPLTRSQYF.

This clonotype was seen many times. CDR3: CSARGAGQTGYTF. The DNA of the CDR3 is TGCAGTGCTAGAGGGGCGGGACAGACCGGCTACACCTTC. This rearrangement joins TRBV20-1 to TRBJ1-2, with TRBD1 identical over 7 bases. This CDR3 region has 13 residues. Trimming at V came to 1 base and at J to 8 bases, leaving 7 bases not matched to a gene. Germline CDR1 reads DFQATT; CDR2 reads SNEGSKA (reference sequence).

This chain links TRBV3-1 with TRBJ1-5, with 9 bases lining up with TRBD1. The CDR3 sequence is 15 residues long. The V gene's germline CDR1 is LGHDT and CDR2 YNNKEL (reference sequence). Trimming cost V 4 bases and J 4 bases; bases outside gene matches: 5. CDR3 sequence reads: CASSLQGALNQPQHF. Here the CDR3 DNA reads TGTGCCAGCAGCCTACAGGGGGCCCTTAATCAGCCCCAGCATTTT.

V usage is TRBV12-3 or TRBV12-4 and J usage is TRBJ1-2; D ambiguous. Trimming removed 7 bases at V and 8 bases at J, with 14 bases between. The CDR3 is made up of 12 amino acids. The CDR3 is CASTSNAQGYTF. The CDR3 DNA is TGTGCCAGCACCTCGAACGCGCAGGGCTACACCTTC.

This clonotype was counted many times. The V gene is TRBV20-1, the J gene TRBJ2-2, with D tentatively TRBD2 (7 bases). V gave up 6 bases and J gave up 5 bases, with 22 bases separating them. This CDR3 has 16 amino acids. The germline V gene encodes CDR1 DFQATT and CDR2 SNEGSKA (reference sequence). The CDR3 nucleotides are TGCAGTGCGGGAGGGGGGCGCGAGGCAAATACCGGGGAGCTGTTTTTT. Protein sequence: CSAGGGREANTGELFF.

This chain joins TRBV9 and TRBJ1-5, with a possible D match to TRBD1 (5 bases). Germline assignment: CDR1 SGDLS and CDR2 YYNGEE. Trimming pared 0 bases from V and 0 bases from J, leaving 10 bases between. CDR3 length: 16 amino acids. In DNA form, the CDR3 reads TGTGCCAGCAGCGTAGTAGACAGTTATAGCAATCAGCCCCAGCATTTT. This encodes CASSVVDSYSNQPQHF.

This clonotype was detected a few times. This sequence joins TRBV5-6 and TRBJ1-3; 8 bases map to TRBD1. J was trimmed by 3 bases and V by 0 bases; bases with no gene match: 14. Looked up from germline, CDR1 is SGHDT and CDR2 is YYEEEE. CDR3 length: 19 residues. In nucleotides, the CDR3 is TGTGCCAGCAGCTTGGTTCACGGGACAGGATCCTATCGTGGAAACACCATATATTTT. Protein product: CASSLVHGTGSYRGNTIYF.

In this sample, this clonotype turned up many times. The chain uses TRBV20-1 and TRBJ2-7, with TRBD1 matching 11 bases. The CDR3 loop spans 19 amino acids. The ends lost 0 bases at V and 2 bases at J; junction bases unmatched: 15. The germline gives CDR1 DFQATT, CDR2 SNEGSKA (reference sequence). CDR3 DNA: TGCAGTGCTAGAGATGCAGTTTCGGAGAGGGACAGGGGGACCTACGAGCAGTACTTC. Encoded protein: CSARDAVSERDRGTYEQYF.

The chain recombines TRBV6-1 with TRBJ2-5, with 9 bases identical to TRBD2. J was trimmed by 5 bases and V by 8 bases; bases with no gene match: 9. The CDR3 is 14 amino acids. The germline CDR1 and CDR2 sequences are MNHNS and SASEGT. For the CDR3, the DNA is TGTGCCAGCTTCGGCGGGGGGGCAGGGGAGACCCAGTACTTC. Translated, it gives CASFGGGAGETQYF.

V gene TRBV28 combines with J gene TRBJ1-2; no definite D call. The V end lost 5 bases, the J end lost 2 bases, and 15 bases lay between the germline ends. The CDR3 consists of 15 residues. Germline CDR1 and CDR2: MDHEN and SYDVKM. The CDR3 DNA sequence: TGTGCCAGCAGTGCACCTCTTAGGAGGAACTATGGCTACACCTTC. Protein: CASSAPLRRNYGYTF.

This clonotype was recorded many times. V is TRBV28 and J is TRBJ1-1; the D is unclear. Germline V lookup: CDR1 MDHEN, CDR2 SYDVKM. There are 15 residues in the CDR3. V lost 2 bases to trimming and J lost 1 base, with 11 bases between them. Here the CDR3 DNA reads TGTGCCAGCAGTTTAGCCCCCCGACAGAACACTGAAGCTTTCTTT. As protein: CASSLAPRQNTEAFF.

This clonotype was detected many times. The CDR3 DNA reads TGTGCCACCAGTGAACCCGGGACTGCTTTATACACCTTC. Protein sequence: CATSEPGTALYTF. The rearrangement links TRBV24-1 to TRBJ1-2; TRBD1 is a possible D gene (5 bases). V was clipped by 4 bases and J by 11 bases, with 16 bases between them. Germline V gene data show CDR1 as KGHDR and CDR2 as SFDVKD. The CDR3 sequence is 13 residues long.

The chain links TRBV29-1 to TRBJ1-2, with D possibly TRBD1 on 6 matching bases. Per germline, CDR1 SQVTM and CDR2 ANQGSEA. Trimming removed 6 bases at V and 8 bases at J, with 19 bases between. The CDR3 runs to 13 residues. CDR3 region: CSVERQGRLGYTF. The CDR3 bases are TGCAGCGTCGAGAGGCAGGGGCGTTTAGGCTACACCTTC. Together with reference TRBV29-1 and TRBJ1-2, the CDR3 gives the full variable domain: SAVISQKPSRDICQRGTSLTIQCQVDSQVTMMFWYRQQPGQSLTLIATANQGSEATYESGFVIDKFPISRPNLTFSTLTVSNMSPEDSSIYLCSVERQGRLGYTFGSGTRLTVV.

The chain combines TRBV12-3 or TRBV12-4 with TRBJ2-7, with 8 bases identical to TRBD1. This CDR3 has 15 amino acids. V gave up 4 bases and J gave up 3 bases; unmatched junction bases: 8. Here the CDR3 reads CASSSNTGGYYEQYF. The CDR3 nucleotides read TGTGCCAGCAGTTCCAATACAGGGGGGTACTACGAGCAGTACTTC.

This clonotype was found many times. The genes are TRBV12-3 or TRBV12-4 and TRBJ1-5, with 8 bases lining up with TRBD1. V lost 1 base, J lost 7 bases, and 3 bases stayed unmatched. The CDR3 loop spans 14 amino acids. CDR3 in DNA: TGTGCCAGCAGTTTAGTCCAGGGGGCCCAGCCCCAGCATTTT. Translation gives CASSLVQGAQPQHF.

There are many counts of this clonotype. The chain has TRBV12-3 or TRBV12-4 and TRBJ2-3; D ambiguous. This CDR3 contains 12 residues. The V end lost 8 bases, the J end lost 0 bases, and 6 bases lay between the germline ends. The chain's CDR3 is CASGYSTDTQYF. CDR3 nucleotide sequence: TGTGCCAGCGGATACAGCACAGATACGCAGTATTTT.

In this sample, this clonotype turned up many times. The chain recombines TRBV4-1 with TRBJ2-5, with no clear D. CDR3 length: 13 amino acids. V lost 4 bases and J 5 bases, leaving 11 bases between the germline ends. Germline CDR1 and CDR2: MGHRA and YSYEKL. The CDR3 is CASSLSILETQYF. In nucleotides, the CDR3 is TGCGCCAGCAGCCTCTCTATACTCGAGACCCAGTACTTC.

Only a few counts were recorded for this clonotype. V gene TRBV3-1 combines with J gene TRBJ1-6, with D perhaps TRBD1 (6 bases). This CDR3 region has 15 residues. Per germline, CDR1 LGHDT and CDR2 YNNKEL (reference sequence). Between the trimmed V and J ends, which lost 1 base and 7 bases, there was a span of 11 bases. CDR3 protein: CASSQGSQGNSPLHF. CDR3 sequence (DNA): TGTGCCAGCAGCCAAGGGTCGCAGGGGAATTCACCCCTCCACTTT.

The rearrangement uses TRBV12-3 or TRBV12-4 and TRBJ2-7; 10 bases line up with TRBD2. The CDR3 is 16 residues long. V dropped 5 bases and J dropped 5; count of bases not matched to a gene: 12. CDR3 in amino acids: CASSPRASGSINEQYF. For the CDR3, the DNA is TGTGCCAGCAGTCCCCGGGCTAGCGGGAGTATCAACGAGCAGTACTTC.

The table lists this clonotype with a count of one. A much larger clone sits a single nucleotide away, making a read error possible. The chain combines TRBV15 with TRBJ1-5; 7 bases map to TRBD1. J lost 2 bases, V lost 5 bases, and 3 bases had no gene match. From germline, CDR1 is LNHNV and CDR2 YYDKDF (reference sequence). The CDR3 runs 14 residues. The CDR3 loop is CATSAGTGNQPQHF. CDR3 DNA sequence: TGTGCCACCAGCGCCGGGACAGGCAATCAGCCCCAGCATTTT.

This clonotype was seen at least ten times. The rearrangement uses TRBV6-1 and TRBJ1-6; D uncertain. Germline CDR1 is MNHNS and CDR2 is SASEGT. Deletions cut 2 bases from V and 8 bases from J, with 4 bases between. The CDR3 spans 12 residues. CDR3 amino acids: CASSELYSPLHF. The CDR3 region has the DNA TGTGCCAGCAGTGAATTGTATTCACCCCTCCACTTT.

In this sample, this clonotype turned up many times. The gene calls are TRBV10-1 and TRBJ1-1; D remains unclear. Germline CDR1 and CDR2: WNHNN and SYGVQD (reference sequence). CDR3 length: 13 amino acids. Trimming stripped 2 bases from V and 6 bases from J, with 10 bases between. The CDR3, as DNA: TGCGCCAGCAGTGAGAGCGGGGTGGCTGAAGCTTTCTTT. The encoded protein is CASSESGVAEAFF.

The table lists this clonotype with many counts. The J gene is TRBJ1-1, the V gene TRBV2, with D unresolved. The germline gives CDR1 SNHLY, CDR2 FYNNEI. The CDR3 is made up of 15 amino acids. Trimming removed 7 bases from V and 5 bases from J, with 20 bases in between. The CDR3 loop is CASTQMGSGFTEAFF. CDR3 coding DNA: TGTGCCAGCACCCAAATGGGCAGCGGCTTTACTGAAGCTTTCTTT.

The chain recombines TRBV5-1 with TRBJ2-7, with 8 bases aligning to TRBD1. The V gene's germline CDR1 is SGHRS and CDR2 YFSETQ. J lost 3 bases, V lost 1 base, and 3 bases had no gene match. The CDR3 has 14 amino acids. The CDR3 nucleotides are TGCGCCAGCAGCTTGACAGGGGGATTCTACGAGCAGTACTTC. This sequence encodes CASSLTGGFYEQYF. Full variable domain (missing parts from reference TRBV5-1 and TRBJ2-7): KAGVTQTPRYLIKTRGQQVTLSCSPISGHRSVSWYQQTPGQGLQFLFEYFSETQRNKGNFPGRFSGRQFSNSRSEMNVSTLELGDSALYLCASSLTGGFYEQYFGPGTRLTVT.

This clonotype was picked up many times. This chain links TRBV6-5 with TRBJ1-2, with D uncertain. Trimming cost V 2 bases and J 4 bases, with 17 bases left between them. CDR3 size: 16 residues. Germline V gene sequence: CDR1 MNHEY, CDR2 SVGAGI. In DNA form, the CDR3 reads TGTGCCAGCAGTTACCGCTCTGCGGGGAAGATCTATGGCTACACCTTC. It encodes CASSYRSAGKIYGYTF.

This clonotype came up many times. The chain joins TRBV6-1 to TRBJ1-1; 8 nucleotides line up with TRBD1. Trimming removed 2 bases from V and 5 bases from J; junction bases left unmatched: 4. The CDR3 is made up of 14 amino acids. The germline gives CDR1 MNHNS, CDR2 SASEGT. CDR3 protein: CASSESGGATEAFF. CDR3 in DNA: TGTGCCAGCAGTGAATCAGGGGGCGCGACTGAAGCTTTCTTT.